Listed here are 15 T cell receptor beta chains from one sample, sequenced in a study of shared clonotypes between healthy human individuals. Clones were read by immunoSEQ multiplex PCR, and TCRdb kept only the in-frame ones, dropping some. The sample has some 550,000 clones, around 97% seen once. The sample consisted of naive CD4+ T cells sorted from blood. Subset specified: CD45RA+ positively selected. The receptors come from a woman in her twenties or thirties in good health.

This clone was found once. CDR3 DNA sequence: TGCGCCAGCAGCTCGACAGGGGCAACTAATGAAAAACTGTTTTTT. This encodes CASSSTGATNEKLFF. This chain joins TRBV5-1 and TRBJ1-4, with 8 bases that match TRBD1. The germline CDR1 and CDR2 sequences are SGHRS and YFSETQ. The CDR3 spans 15 residues. V dropped 3 bases and J dropped 0; count of bases not matched to a gene: 1.

This chain uses TRBV5-5 with TRBJ1-5; D possibly corresponds to TRBD1 (5 bases). Germline V gene lookup returns CDR1 SGHKS and CDR2 YYEKEE (reference sequence). With 0 bases removed from V and 3 bases from J, the gap between germline ends came to 7 bases. The CDR3 loop spans 14 amino acids. The CDR3 reads CASSLGQINQPQHF. Here the CDR3 DNA reads TGTGCCAGCAGCTTGGGACAGATCAATCAGCCCCAGCATTTT. The whole variable domain, filled in from reference TRBV5-5 and TRBJ1-5, reads DAGVTQSPTHLIKTRGQQVTLRCSPISGHKSVSWYQQVLGQGPQFIFQYYEKEERGRGNFPDRFSARQFPNYSSELNVNALLLGDSALYLCASSLGQINQPQHFGDGTRLSIL.

The chain couples TRBV10-1 to TRBJ2-3; TRBD2 matches 14 bases. J gave up 10 bases and V 2 bases, and 8 bases lay outside the gene matches. This CDR3 has 16 residues. Germline V gives CDR1 WNHNN, CDR2 SYGVQD (reference sequence). The CDR3 loop is CASSEGLAGGAGAQYF. DNA for the CDR3: TGCGCCAGCAGTGAGGGACTAGCGGGAGGCGCAGGAGCGCAGTATTTT.

The rearrangement uses TRBV11-2 and TRBJ2-5; 12 bases agree with TRBD2. The V segment lost 1 base and the J segment 4 bases; nucleotides outside the gene matches: 7. Per the germline V gene, CDR1 is SGHAT and CDR2 is FQNNGV. The CDR3 runs 17 residues. CDR3 in DNA: TGTGCCAGCAGCTTAGTGTCTCTAGCGGGAGGGCCAGAGACCCAGTACTTC. It specifies CASSLVSLAGGPETQYF.

The chain combines TRBV19 with TRBJ2-7; D is uncertain. The CDR3 totals 13 residues. Trimming removed 0 bases from V and 7 bases from J, with 10 bases in between. The germline gives CDR1 LNHDA, CDR2 SQIVND (reference sequence). This CDR3 reads CASSIDRNREQYF. For the CDR3, the DNA is TGTGCCAGTAGTATAGACCGAAATCGGGAGCAGTACTTC. The whole variable domain, filled in from reference TRBV19 and TRBJ2-7, reads DGGITQSPKYLFRKEGQNVTLSCEQNLNHDAMYWYRQDPGQGLRLIYYSQIVNDFQKGDIAEGYSVSREKKESFPLTVTSAQKNPTAFYLCASSIDRNREQYFGPGTRLTVT.

V is TRBV29-1 and J is TRBJ1-3; no clear D. CDR3 length equals 11 residues. CDR1 is SQVTM and CDR2 is ANQGSEA in the germline V gene. The V end was cut by 3 bases, the J end by 4 bases, with 4 bases between. This chain's CDR3 is CSVDRGNTIYF. As DNA, the CDR3 is TGCAGCGTTGACCGAGGAAACACCATATATTTT.

Only one count was recorded for this clone. Other nucleotide sequences in the sample specify the same CDR3. The V call is TRBV9, the J call TRBJ2-1; TRBD1 or TRBD2 may be the D gene (5 bases each). Germline V gives CDR1 SGDLS, CDR2 YYNGEE. This CDR3 is built from 15 residues. The V gene lost 0 bases and the J gene lost 4 bases, with 11 bases spanning the gap. CDR3 in amino acids: CASSVGGGSYNEQFF. The CDR3 region has the DNA TGTGCCAGCAGCGTAGGGGGCGGGTCTTACAATGAGCAGTTCTTC.

The chain carries TRBV27 and TRBJ2-2; D unresolved. This CDR3 spans 15 amino acids. Trimming stripped 7 bases from V and 0 bases from J, with 12 bases between. Germline CDR1 MNHEY, CDR2 SMNVEV (reference sequence). The CDR3 DNA sequence: TGTGCCAGCACCCAAGGTCAGGCGAACACCGGGGAGCTGTTTTTT. Amino acid sequence: CASTQGQANTGELFF.

This chain uses TRBV7-9 with TRBJ1-3; perhaps TRBD1 as D (6 bases). The germline gives CDR1 SEHNR, CDR2 FQNEAQ (reference sequence). This CDR3 is 14 amino acids long. V lost 3 bases and J 4 bases, leaving 10 bases between the germline ends. The CDR3 spells CASSLQGRGNTIYF. As DNA, the CDR3 is TGTGCCAGCAGCTTGCAGGGGCGCGGAAACACCATATATTTT.

This chain uses TRBV2 with TRBJ1-3; a weak D match, TRBD1 (6 bases). The ends were cut back, 8 bases at V and 0 bases at J, with 20 bases in the middle. The CDR3 extends over 17 amino acids. CDR1 and CDR2 from the germline V gene are SNHLY and FYNNEI. CDR3 DNA sequence: TGTGCCAGCTTCGTCGAACCAGGGGTTCGCTCTGGAAACACCATATATTTT. It encodes CASFVEPGVRSGNTIYF.

This rearrangement joins TRBV30 to TRBJ1-1, with a weak D call TRBD1 (5 bases). Deletions cut 2 bases from V and 5 bases from J, with 12 bases between. The CDR3 covers 13 residues. Germline V gene sequence: CDR1 GTSNPN, CDR2 SVGIG (reference sequence). In DNA form, the CDR3 reads TGTGCCTGGAGTCTACGAGGGGAGACTGAAGCTTTCTTT. As protein: CAWSLRGETEAFF.

This sequence joins TRBV2 and TRBJ2-3; TRBD2 might be the D (7 bases). The germline gives CDR1 SNHLY, CDR2 FYNNEI. The V end was cut by 3 bases, the J end by 6 bases, with 19 bases between. The CDR3 consists of 16 residues. The CDR3 DNA reads as TGTGCCAGCAGTGAGATCCAGAGAGGGGGGGCGGATACGCAGTATTTT. Translation gives CASSEIQRGGADTQYF.

In this sample, this clone turned up once. The chain combines TRBV6-1 with TRBJ2-5; D call uncertain. Germline V lookup: CDR1 MNHNS, CDR2 SASEGT. The CDR3 extends over 14 amino acids. Trimming cost V 8 bases and J 5 bases, with 18 bases left between them. The CDR3 DNA reads as TGTGCCAGCCTAGGATACCCCGGCTGGGAGACCCAGTACTTC. It specifies CASLGYPGWETQYF.

V is TRBV5-1 and J is TRBJ2-2; D not certain. The germline V gene encodes CDR1 SGHRS and CDR2 YFSETQ. The CDR3 is 15 residues long. V was cut by 0 bases and J by 0 bases, with 6 bases left in between. CDR3 region: CASSLEGANTGELFF. CDR3 bases: TGCGCCAGCAGCTTGGAAGGAGCGAACACCGGGGAGCTGTTTTTT.

The V and J genes are TRBV2 and TRBJ1-1, with 9 bases that match TRBD1. The junction had 12 bases not matched to a gene; V was cut back by 7 bases and J by 6 bases. CDR1 SNHLY and CDR2 FYNNEI come from the germline V gene. The CDR3 is 15 residues long. The CDR3 loop reads CASTSDRGSWAEAFF. Here the CDR3 DNA reads TGTGCCAGCACTTCGGACAGGGGATCGTGGGCTGAAGCTTTCTTT.